These 5 T cell receptor beta chains share one sample of origin, sequenced in a study of blood T cell repertoires in COVID-19. TCRdb keeps only in-frame clones here, not all; method: immunoSEQ multiplex PCR. The table has 130,000 to 150,000 clones, roughly 85% seen once; the top ten hold over 2.5%. Material for sequencing was peripheral blood. The source of these receptors is a human donor with acute or convalescent COVID-19. The donor label of this sample is uncertain.

This clone came up once. The V gene is TRBV2, the J gene TRBJ1-6, with 11 bases aligning to TRBD1. Germline trimming cut 7 bases from V and 6 bases from J; bases unmatched to any gene: 5. Per the germline V gene, CDR1 is SNHLY and CDR2 is FYNNEI. CDR3 length: 15 amino acids. CDR3 sequence (DNA): TGTGCCAGCACCGCCGGGACAGGGGGTAATTCACCCCTCCACTTT. Protein: CASTAGTGGNSPLHF.

V usage is TRBV5-1 and J usage is TRBJ2-3; 13 bases are a match to TRBD2. J was trimmed by 4 bases and V by 4 bases; bases with no gene match: 9. CDR1 and CDR2 (germline): SGHRS, YFSETQ. The CDR3 covers 17 residues. CDR3 sequence: CASSRGTSGNAADTQYF. CDR3 bases: TGCGCCAGCAGCCGAGGGACTAGCGGGAATGCTGCAGATACGCAGTATTTT. Full variable domain (rest looked up from reference TRBV5-1 and TRBJ2-3): KAGVTQTPRYLIKTRGQQVTLSCSPISGHRSVSWYQQTPGQGLQFLFEYFSETQRNKGNFPGRFSGRQFSNSRSEMNVSTLELGDSALYLCASSRGTSGNAADTQYFGPGTRLTVL.

The V call is TRBV19, the J call TRBJ2-2; 9 nucleotides match TRBD2. V was pared by 3 bases and J by 6 bases, with 8 bases of the junction left unmatched. Germline CDR1 is LNHDA and CDR2 is SQIVND (reference sequence). There are 16 residues in the CDR3. The CDR3 protein is CASSMGTSSYAGELFF. The CDR3 nucleotides read TGTGCCAGTAGTATGGGGACTAGCAGTTATGCCGGGGAGCTGTTTTTT.

This chain joins TRBV29-1 and TRBJ2-3, with D perhaps matching TRBD2 (5 bases). Germline lookup yields CDR1 SQVTM and CDR2 ANQGSEA. This CDR3 spans 12 amino acids. The V end was cut by 3 bases, the J end by 4 bases, with 8 bases between. DNA of the CDR3: TGCAGCGTTGACCCTAGCTCAGATACGCAGTATTTT. This sequence encodes CSVDPSSDTQYF.

V is TRBV28 and J is TRBJ1-1, with TRBD1 as a possible D gene (5 bases). Germline V lookup: CDR1 MDHEN, CDR2 SYDVKM. The CDR3 contains 16 residues. The V end was cut by 0 bases, the J end by 2 bases, with 13 bases between. The DNA for the CDR3 is TGTGCCAGCAGTTTATGGACAGACACCAGAAACACTGAAGCTTTCTTT. It codes for CASSLWTDTRNTEAFF. Based on the CDR3 plus reference TRBV28 and TRBJ1-1, the full variable domain is DVKVTQSSRYLVKRTGEKVFLECVQDMDHENMFWYRQDPGLGLRLIYFSYDVKMKEKGDIPEGYSVSREKKERFSLILESASTNQTSMYLCASSLWTDTRNTEAFFGQGTRLTVV.